This T cell receptor beta chain is from a study of cytomegalovirus exposure and HLA in healthy donors. The PCR used 60 Vbeta and 13 Jbeta primers. Produced via immunoSEQ multiplex PCR; TCRdb's table is partial and in-frame only. Seen here are tens of thousands of clones, 73% observed once, and the top ten hold roughly 5.3%. This clone was counted once. CDR3 size: 17 residues. V dropped 6 bases and J dropped 2; count of bases not matched to a gene: 11. The germline CDR1 and CDR2 sequences are LGHNA and YNFKEQ. This rearrangement joins TRBV4-2 to TRBJ2-1, with 9 bases aligning to TRBD2. Sequenced input: PBMCs. This clonotype was obtained from a man aged 45 to 65 in good health and CMV-seronegative. In DNA form, the CDR3 reads TGTGCCAGCAGTTCCTTTGGGCGGGGGGGCACCTACAATGAGCAGTTCTTC. Protein sequence: CASSSFGRGGTYNEQFF.